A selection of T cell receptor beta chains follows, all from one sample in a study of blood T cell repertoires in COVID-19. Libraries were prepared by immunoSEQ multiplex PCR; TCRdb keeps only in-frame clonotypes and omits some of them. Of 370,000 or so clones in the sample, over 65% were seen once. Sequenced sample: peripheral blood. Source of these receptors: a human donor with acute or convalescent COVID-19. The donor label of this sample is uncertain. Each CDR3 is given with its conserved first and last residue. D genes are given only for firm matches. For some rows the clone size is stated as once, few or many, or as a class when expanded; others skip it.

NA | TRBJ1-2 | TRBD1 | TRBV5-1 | CASSSGQGGGYTF | TGCGCCAGCAGCTCTGGACAGGGCGGTGGCTACACCTTC
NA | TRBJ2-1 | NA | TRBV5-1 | CASSLVPLQVNEQFF | TGCGCCAGCAGCTTGGTCCCTTTACAGGTAAATGAGCAGTTCTTC
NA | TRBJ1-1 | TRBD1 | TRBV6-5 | CASTGQGRTEAFF | TGTGCCAGCACCGGACAGGGACGGACTGAAGCTTTCTTT
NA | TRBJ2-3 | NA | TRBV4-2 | CASSQLARTDTQYF | TGTGCCAGCAGCCAGCTAGCGCGCACAGATACGCAGTATTTT
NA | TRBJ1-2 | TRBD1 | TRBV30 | CAWDPGQGYGYTF | TGTGCCTGGGACCCGGGACAGGGCTATGGCTACACCTTC
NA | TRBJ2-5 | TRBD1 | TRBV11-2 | CASSAGQGAGETQYF | TGTGCCAGCAGCGCGGGACAGGGGGCGGGAGAGACCCAGTACTTC
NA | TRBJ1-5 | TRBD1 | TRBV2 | CASKRDRQNQPQHF | TGTGCCAGCAAGAGGGACAGACAAAATCAGCCCCAGCATTTT
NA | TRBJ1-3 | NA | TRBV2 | CASSAPGGFVFGNTIYF | TGTGCCAGCAGCGCTCCTGGGGGGTTCGTTTTTGGAAACACCATATATTTT
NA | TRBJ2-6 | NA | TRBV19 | CASSTRLFSGANVLTF | TGTGCCAGTAGTACCCGACTGTTCTCTGGGGCCAACGTCCTGACTTTC
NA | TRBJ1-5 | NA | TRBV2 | CASSSDRITNQPQHF | TGTGCCAGCAGTTCCGACAGGATTACTAATCAGCCCCAGCATTTT
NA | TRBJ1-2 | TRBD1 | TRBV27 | CASRRDSGYGYTF | TGTGCCAGCAGAAGGGACAGCGGCTATGGCTACACCTTC
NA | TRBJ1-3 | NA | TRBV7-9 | CASSRGTPRDGNTIYF | TGTGCCAGCAGCCGTGGGACACCGAGGGATGGAAACACCATATATTTT
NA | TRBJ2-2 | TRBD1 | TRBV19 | CASSNPRDRGTGELFF | TGTGCCAGTAGTAATCCACGGGACAGGGGAACCGGGGAGCTGTTTTTT
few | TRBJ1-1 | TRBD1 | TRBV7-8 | CASSLRGLNTEAFF | TGTGCCAGCAGCTTAAGGGGGCTGAACACTGAAGCTTTCTTT
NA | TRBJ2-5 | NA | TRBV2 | CASSELGGGYLQETQYF | TGTGCCAGCAGTGAACTAGGGGGGGGGTATCTCCAAGAGACCCAGTACTTC
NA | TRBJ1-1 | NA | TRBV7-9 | CASSLGALNTEAFF | TGTGCCAGCAGCTTAGGGGCCCTGAACACTGAAGCTTTCTTT
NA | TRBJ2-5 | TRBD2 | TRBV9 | CASSYGTSGGAETQYF | TGTGCCAGCAGCTATGGGACTAGCGGGGGGGCGGAGACCCAGTACTTC
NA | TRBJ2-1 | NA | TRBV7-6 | CASSLGHQVLATNEQFF | TGTGCCAGCAGCTTAGGTCATCAGGTATTGGCGACCAATGAGCAGTTCTTC
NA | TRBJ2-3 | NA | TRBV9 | CASSVGRGSTDTQYF | TGTGCCAGCAGCGTAGGCAGGGGAAGCACAGATACGCAGTATTTT
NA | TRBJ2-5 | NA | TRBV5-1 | CASNEGSQETQYF | TGCGCCAGCAATGAGGGCAGTCAAGAGACCCAGTACTTC
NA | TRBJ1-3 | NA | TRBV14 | CAGSQVGSSGNTIYF | TGTGCCGGCAGCCAAGTAGGGAGCTCTGGAAACACCATATATTTT
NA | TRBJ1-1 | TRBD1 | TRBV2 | CASRGDSLNTEAFF | TGTGCCAGCAGGGGGGACAGCTTGAACACTGAAGCTTTCTTT
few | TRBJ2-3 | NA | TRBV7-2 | CASSSQSIYADTQYF | TGTGCCAGCAGCTCCCAATCAATCTACGCAGATACGCAGTATTTT
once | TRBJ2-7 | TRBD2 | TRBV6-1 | CASSERVGRIPYEQYF | TGTGCCAGCAGTGAACGGGTCGGGAGGATTCCCTACGAGCAGTACTTC
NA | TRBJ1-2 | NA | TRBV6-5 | CASSGIDRDSYGYTF | TGTGCCAGCAGCGGGATTGACCGGGATAGTTATGGCTACACCTTC
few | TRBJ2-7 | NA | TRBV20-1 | CSASNRDKAYEQYF | TGCAGTGCTAGTAACAGGGACAAAGCCTACGAGCAGTACTTC
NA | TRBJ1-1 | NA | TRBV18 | CATVGGSRNTEAFF | TGTGCCACCGTTGGTGGGAGTAGGAACACTGAAGCTTTCTTT
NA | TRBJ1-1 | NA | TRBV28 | CASIVRRNTEAFF | TGTGCCAGCATTGTCCGGAGGAACACTGAAGCTTTCTTT
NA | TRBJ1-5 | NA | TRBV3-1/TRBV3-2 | CASSRSGGDQPQHF | TGTGCCAGCAGTCGATCGGGTGGTGATCAGCCCCAGCATTTT
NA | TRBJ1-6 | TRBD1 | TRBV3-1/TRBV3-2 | CASSQTNRGLRRSPLHF | TGTGCCAGCAGCCAAACCAACAGGGGGCTACGACGTTCACCCCTCCACTTT
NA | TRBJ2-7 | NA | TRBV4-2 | CASSPTLEAYEQYF | TGTGCCAGCAGCCCAACGCTGGAGGCCTACGAGCAGTACTTC
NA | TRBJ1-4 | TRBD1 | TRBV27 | CASSLNPTGPTLKLFF | TGTGCCAGCAGTTTGAACCCGACAGGGCCCACTCTGAAACTGTTTTTT
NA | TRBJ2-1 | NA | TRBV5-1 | CASSLAGDGRGRFF | TGCGCCAGCAGCTTGGCCGGCGATGGGAGGGGGAGGTTCTTC
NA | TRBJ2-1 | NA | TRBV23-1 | CASSPKRHPRSYNEQFF | TGCGCCAGCAGTCCTAAGAGACACCCACGCTCCTACAATGAGCAGTTCTTC
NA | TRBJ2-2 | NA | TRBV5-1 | CASSGKEANTGELFF | TGCGCCAGCAGTGGCAAAGAAGCGAACACCGGGGAGCTGTTTTTT
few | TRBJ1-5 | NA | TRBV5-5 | CASSLSGQRINQPQHF | TGTGCCAGCAGCTTGTCCGGACAGAGGATTAATCAGCCCCAGCATTTT
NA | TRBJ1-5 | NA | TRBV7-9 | CASSQLGQGSNQPQHF | TGTGCCAGCAGCCAGCTCGGGCAGGGCAGCAATCAGCCCCAGCATTTT
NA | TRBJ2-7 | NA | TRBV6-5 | CASSYGDSYEQYF | TGTGCCAGCAGCTACGGAGACTCCTACGAGCAGTACTTC
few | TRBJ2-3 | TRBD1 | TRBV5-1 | CASSPGQVGTDTQYF | TGCGCCAGCAGCCCGGGACAGGTCGGCACAGATACGCAGTATTTT
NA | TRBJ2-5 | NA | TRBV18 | CASSPGQQETQYF | TGTGCCAGCTCACCGGGGCAGCAAGAGACCCAGTACTTC
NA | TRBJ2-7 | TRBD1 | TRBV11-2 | CASRPDRGRSSYEQYF | TGTGCCAGCAGACCCGACAGGGGCCGATCCTCCTACGAGCAGTACTTC
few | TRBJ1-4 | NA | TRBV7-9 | CASSLGGGQTEKLFF | TGTGCCAGCAGCTTAGGCGGGGGACAAACGGAAAAACTGTTTTTT
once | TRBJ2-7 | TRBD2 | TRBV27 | CASSSGLAGSYEQYF | TGTGCCAGCAGTTCGGGACTAGCGGGCTCCTACGAGCAGTACTTC
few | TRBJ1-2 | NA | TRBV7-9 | CASSSGGGYYGYTF | TGTGCCAGCAGTTCCGGCGGAGGATACTATGGCTACACCTTC
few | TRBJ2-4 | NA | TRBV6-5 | CASSYGLGVGNIQYF | TGTGCCAGCAGTTACGGTCTGGGAGTGGGAAACATTCAGTACTTC
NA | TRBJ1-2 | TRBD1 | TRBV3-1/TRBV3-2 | CASSSGQGNGYTF | TGTGCCAGCAGCTCGGGACAGGGGAATGGCTACACCTTC
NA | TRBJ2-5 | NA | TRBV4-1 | CASSQSVQGGQETQYF | TGCGCCAGCAGCCAAAGCGTGCAGGGTGGACAAGAGACCCAGTACTTC
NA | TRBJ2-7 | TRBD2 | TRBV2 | CATSGTSGLRVGEQYF | TGTGCCACCTCCGGGACTAGCGGGTTACGGGTCGGGGAGCAGTACTTC
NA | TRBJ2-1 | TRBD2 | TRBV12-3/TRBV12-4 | CASKLAAYNEQFF | TGTGCCAGCAAACTAGCGGCATACAATGAGCAGTTCTTC
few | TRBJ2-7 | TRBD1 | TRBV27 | CASNPGQGAREQYF | TGTGCCAGCAACCCGGGACAGGGGGCGCGGGAGCAGTACTTC
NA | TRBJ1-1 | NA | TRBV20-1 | CSASPRVGDTEAFF | TGCAGTGCTAGTCCTCGGGTAGGGGACACTGAAGCTTTCTTT
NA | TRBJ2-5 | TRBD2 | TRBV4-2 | CASSHLSGGATKTQYF | TGTGCCAGCAGCCACCTAAGCGGGGGGGCGACAAAGACCCAGTACTTC
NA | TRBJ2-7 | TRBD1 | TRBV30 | CAWTDRDYEQYF | TGTGCCTGGACGGACAGGGATTACGAGCAGTACTTC
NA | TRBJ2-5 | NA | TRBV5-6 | CASSWGVETQYF | TGTGCCAGCAGCTGGGGGGTGGAGACCCAGTACTTC
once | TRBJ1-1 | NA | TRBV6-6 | CASIGQIEAFF | TGTGCCAGCATTGGGCAGATTGAAGCTTTCTTT
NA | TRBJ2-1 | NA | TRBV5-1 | CASSSHRTSYNEQFF | TGCGCCAGCAGCTCTCACCGGACATCCTACAATGAGCAGTTCTTC
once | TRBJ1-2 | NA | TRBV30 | CAWSVQANYGYTF | TGTGCCTGGAGTGTCCAGGCTAACTATGGCTACACCTTC
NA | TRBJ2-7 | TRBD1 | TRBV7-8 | CASSLSGQGYEQYF | TGTGCCAGCAGCTTATCGGGACAGGGGTACGAGCAGTACTTC